This T cell receptor beta chain appears in the sequencing data of a study of beta chain features in type 1 diabetes. For the study at large: There was similarity between patients and healthy donors in age, gender and cell yields. Study results and caveats: In comparison with healthy donors, patients had naive, central memory and Treg TCRB repertoires that appeared more similar. A moderate, significant TCRB CDR3 shortening appeared in type 1 diabetes across four CD4+ subsets.

V shed 1 base, J shed 4 bases, and the junction held 10 bases outside the gene matches. The CDR3 length is 17 residues. Germline V lookup: CDR1 LNHNV, CDR2 YYDKDF (reference sequence). As concerns this clone: Its antigen is still unknown.

Reverse transcribing all isolated RNA meant expressed TCRB transcripts were sequenced. Clones were sequenced by immunoSEQ multiplex PCR, and TCRdb holds only the in-frame ones, with some missing. The sample holds 640,000 or so clones; about an eighth are singletons and the top ten take about 0.02%. In total, each donor contributed a single heparinised blood draw that averaged around 0.12 L. This TCR came from a man aged 18 to 30 with type 1 diabetes. The chain is built from TRBV15 and TRBJ1-3; TRBD1 aligns across 7 bases. The sample was naive CD4+ T cells from blood. CDR3 nucleotides: TGTGCCACCAGCAGAGGTTTGCAGGGGGGTACCGGAAACACCATATATTTT. Protein sequence: CATSRGLQGGTGNTIYF. Drawing the rest from reference TRBV15 and TRBJ1-3, the complete variable domain is DAMVIQNPRYQVTQFGKPVTLSCSQTLNHNVMYWYQQKSSQAPKLLFHYYDKDFNNEADTPDNFQSRRPNTSFCFLDIRSPGLGDTAMYLCATSRGLQGGTGNTIYFGEGSWLTVV.